Presented here are 27 T cell receptor beta chains from one specimen sequenced in a study of control samples from healthy donors and cancer patients. The data were produced by immunoSEQ multiplex PCR, yet TCRdb's version contains in-frame clones alone and is incomplete. The repertoire holds tens of thousands of clones, with 90% to 95% as singletons. Sequencing was carried out using blood. These receptors were collected from a man aged 25-40 years in good health.

The V and J genes are TRBV5-4 and TRBJ1-2, with 7 nucleotides matching TRBD1. Per the germline V gene, CDR1 is SGHNT and CDR2 is YYREEE (reference sequence). This CDR3 spans 15 amino acids. J lost 3 bases, V lost 3 bases, and 8 bases had no gene match. CDR3 coding DNA: TGTGCCAGCAGCTCAAATGACAGGGAGGACTATGGCTACACCTTC. Encoded protein: CASSSNDREDYGYTF.

The gene calls are TRBV28 and TRBJ2-6; 8 bases fit TRBD1. Germline loops: CDR1 MDHEN, CDR2 SYDVKM. The length of the CDR3 is 15 residues. V shed 6 bases and J 1 base; nucleotides not matched to a gene: 2. In nucleotides, the CDR3 is TGTGCCAGCAGAACAGGGGGTTCTGGGGCCAACGTCCTGACTTTC. As protein: CASRTGGSGANVLTF.

J is TRBJ2-2 and V is TRBV3-1 (or the pseudogene TRBV3-2), with 12 bases matching TRBD2. V trimming: 4 bases; J trimming: 7 bases; junction bases outside the gene matches: 7. CDR1 and CDR2 from the germline V gene are LGHDT and YNNKEL (reference sequence). This CDR3 has 16 amino acids. As DNA, the CDR3 is TGTGCCAGCAGCCGACCGACTAGCGGGAGAGGCGGGGAGCTGTTTTTT. It is translated as CASSRPTSGRGGELFF.

V gene TRBV27 combines with J gene TRBJ2-7; a weak D match, TRBD2 (5 bases). Per germline, CDR1 MNHEY and CDR2 SMNVEV (reference sequence). V lost 10 bases and J lost 7, with 17 bases in between. The CDR3 is made up of 12 amino acids. The CDR3: CATRKTPGEQYF. DNA for the CDR3: TGTGCCACCCGGAAAACCCCGGGAGAGCAGTACTTC.

The chain combines TRBV5-5 with TRBJ2-3; TRBD2 agrees at 9 bases. The germline gives CDR1 SGHKS, CDR2 YYEKEE (reference sequence). This CDR3 has 16 amino acids. V was clipped by 4 bases and J by 4 bases; unmatched bases: 10. CDR3 protein: CASSPIGAGGPDTQYF. In DNA, the CDR3 is TGTGCCAGCAGCCCGATAGGAGCGGGGGGCCCAGATACGCAGTATTTT.

The gene calls are TRBV12-3 or TRBV12-4 and TRBJ2-5; TRBD2 matches 7 bases. V was clipped by 6 bases and J by 4 bases; unmatched bases: 5. The CDR3 sequence is 13 residues long. CDR3 nucleotides: TGTGCCAGCAGCCCTAGACTAGCAGAGACCCAGTACTTC. Translation: CASSPRLAETQYF.

The gene calls are TRBV9 and TRBJ1-4; 7 positions agree with TRBD1. Trimming at V came to 0 bases and at J to 7 bases, leaving 3 bases not matched to a gene. Germline V gene data show CDR1 as SGDLS and CDR2 as YYNGEE. The CDR3 is made up of 14 amino acids. CDR3 in amino acids: CASSVAGQPEKLFF. The CDR3 region has the DNA TGTGCCAGCAGCGTAGCGGGACAGCCTGAAAAACTGTTTTTT.

The CDR3: CASSLAQETGGYTF. Here the CDR3 DNA reads TGCGCCAGCAGCTTGGCCCAGGAGACGGGTGGCTACACCTTC. The genes are TRBV5-1 and TRBJ1-2; D unresolved. CDR1 is SGHRS and CDR2 is YFSETQ in the germline V gene. The germline V and J ends were trimmed by 0 bases and 7 bases, with 13 bases remaining between them. The CDR3 loop spans 14 amino acids. The full variable domain, its missing parts supplied by reference TRBV5-1 and TRBJ1-2, is KAGVTQTPRYLIKTRGQQVTLSCSPISGHRSVSWYQQTPGQGLQFLFEYFSETQRNKGNFPGRFSGRQFSNSRSEMNVSTLELGDSALYLCASSLAQETGGYTFGSGTRLTVV.

The chain couples TRBV27 to TRBJ2-1; D ambiguous. CDR3 length: 14 residues. Trimming removed 4 bases at V and 2 bases at J, with 9 bases between. Germline values: CDR1 MNHEY, CDR2 SMNVEV (reference sequence). CDR3 bases: TGTGCCAGCAGTTCACTGAACCCCTACAATGAGCAGTTCTTC. As protein: CASSSLNPYNEQFF.

The DNA of the CDR3 is TGTGCCACCAGCCTCCCTGAAGGACTAGCGGGAGGCTTTGAGCAGTTCTTC. Protein sequence: CATSLPEGLAGGFEQFF. The genes are TRBV15 and TRBJ2-1; TRBD2 aligns across 14 bases. V lost 5 bases, J lost 9 bases, and 12 bases stayed unmatched. The CDR3 has 17 amino acids. Germline V gives CDR1 LNHNV, CDR2 YYDKDF (reference sequence).

The chain has TRBV6-2 or TRBV6-3 and TRBJ1-1; the D gene is possibly TRBD1 (5 bases). Trimming cost V 0 bases and J 0 bases, with 17 bases left between them. The germline V gene encodes CDR1 MNHEY and CDR2 SVGEGT. The CDR3 contains 18 residues. In nucleotides, the CDR3 is TGTGCCAGCAGTTACTCGAAATCGTGGGCCAGGGTGAACACTGAAGCTTTCTTT. Its protein product is CASSYSKSWARVNTEAFF.

The chain carries TRBV4-1 and TRBJ2-2, with D perhaps assigned TRBD1 or TRBD2 (5 bases each). This CDR3 spans 14 amino acids. Germline loops: CDR1 MGHRA, CDR2 YSYEKL. Deletions cut 6 bases from V and 8 bases from J, with 16 bases between. CDR3 amino acids: CASRDPGPRGELFF. For the CDR3, the DNA is TGCGCCAGCAGGGATCCGGGACCACGAGGGGAGCTGTTTTTT.

The gene calls are TRBV29-1 and TRBJ2-1; tentative D call: TRBD1 (6 bases). The CDR3 length is 13 residues. The germline V gene encodes CDR1 SQVTM and CDR2 ANQGSEA. Trimming left V 8 bases short and J 7 bases short, with 18 bases between. The CDR3 protein is CSCRDRPPNEQFF. In DNA form, the CDR3 reads TGCAGCTGCCGCGACAGGCCCCCGAATGAGCAGTTCTTC.

The V gene is TRBV19, the J gene TRBJ1-6; perhaps TRBD1 as D (6 bases). In germline, CDR1 is LNHDA, CDR2 SQIVND (reference sequence). The CDR3 is 15 residues long. The V end was cut by 5 bases, the J end by 10 bases, with 18 bases between. The CDR3 is CASSSATGRGSPLHF. DNA of the CDR3: TGTGCCAGTAGTTCAGCGACAGGCCGTGGGTCACCCCTCCACTTT. Variable domain in full (rest from reference TRBV19 and TRBJ1-6): DGGITQSPKYLFRKEGQNVTLSCEQNLNHDAMYWYRQDPGQGLRLIYYSQIVNDFQKGDIAEGYSVSREKKESFPLTVTSAQKNPTAFYLCASSSATGRGSPLHFGNGTRLTVT.

The rearrangement links TRBV20-1 to TRBJ1-4, with D possibly matching TRBD1 (6 bases). The V gene's germline CDR1 is DFQATT and CDR2 SNEGSKA (reference sequence). Between the trimmed V and J ends, which lost 6 bases and 6 bases, there was a span of 8 bases. This CDR3 is built from 11 residues. The CDR3 bases are TGCAGTGCAAAGGGGGATGAAAAACTGTTTTTT. It is translated as CSAKGDEKLFF.

This clone was detected many times. At the DNA level, this CDR3 is encoded by other sequences in the same sample as well. The chain joins TRBV29-1 to TRBJ1-1; D perhaps matches TRBD1 (5 bases). Trimming removed 4 bases at V and 5 bases at J, with 17 bases between. Per germline, CDR1 SQVTM and CDR2 ANQGSEA. CDR3 length: 14 residues. The CDR3, as DNA: TGCAGCGTTGGGAAGGGGTTGGGGAATACTGAAGCTTTCTTT. Amino acids: CSVGKGLGNTEAFF.

The chain uses TRBV19 and TRBJ2-3, with 9 nucleotides matching TRBD2. Losses at the gene ends were 3 bases for V and 1 base for J; bases not matched to a gene: 8. The CDR3 spans 17 residues. Germline V CDR1 and CDR2: LNHDA, SQIVND (reference sequence). CDR3 in amino acids: CASSIGTGGRGTDTQYF. The CDR3 coding sequence is TGTGCCAGTAGTATTGGGACCGGCGGGAGGGGCACAGATACGCAGTATTTT.

This rearrangement joins TRBV4-2 to TRBJ1-2, with D maybe TRBD1 (6 bases). There are 14 residues in the CDR3. V gave up 0 bases and J gave up 3 bases, with 8 bases separating them. Germline loops: CDR1 LGHNA, CDR2 YNFKEQ. The CDR3, as DNA: TGTGCCAGCAGCCAAGAAAGACAGGACTATGGCTACACCTTC. Amino acid sequence: CASSQERQDYGYTF.

The chain recombines TRBV5-8 with TRBJ2-3; D is undetermined. The CDR3 is 15 amino acids. The V gene's germline CDR1 is SGHTS and CDR2 YDEGEE. Trimming stripped 0 bases from V and 2 bases from J, with 10 bases between. The CDR3 spells CASSLEGMSTDTQYF. The CDR3 DNA follows: TGTGCCAGCAGCTTGGAGGGAATGTCCACAGATACGCAGTATTTT.

This chain links TRBV6-2 or TRBV6-3 with TRBJ1-5; 8 nucleotides agree with TRBD1. Trimming removed 6 bases from V and 1 base from J; junction bases left unmatched: 8. The CDR3 consists of 16 residues. CDR1 and CDR2 (germline): MNHEY, SVGEGT. The CDR3 sequence is CASSTGGYGSNQPQHF. The CDR3, as DNA: TGTGCCAGCAGCACAGGGGGATACGGAAGCAATCAGCCCCAGCATTTT.

The V call is TRBV7-3, the J call TRBJ2-1; 7 nucleotides align to TRBD1. Germline V CDR1 and CDR2: SGHTA, FQGTGA. The CDR3 has 14 residues. V lost 2 bases to trimming and J lost 6 bases; unmatched junction nucleotides: 4. The CDR3 DNA is TGTGCCAGCAGCTTAGCCGGACAGGTCAATGAGCAGTTCTTC. Its translation: CASSLAGQVNEQFF.

The rearrangement uses TRBV21-1 and TRBJ1-5; the table assigns TRBD1, which was not confirmed against the DNA. TRBV21-1 corresponds to a pseudogene. This CDR3 is 20 amino acids long. The CDR3 region is CASSSHFRDRVSRSNQPQHF. DNA for the CDR3: TGTGCCAGCAGCTCCCACTTCCGGGACAGGGTAAGTAGGAGCAATCAGCCCCAGCATTTT.

The rearrangement joins TRBV5-6 to TRBJ1-2, with TRBD1 identical over 7 bases. The CDR3 contains 15 residues. V shed 4 bases, J shed 4 bases, and the junction held 10 bases outside the gene matches. The V gene's germline CDR1 is SGHDT and CDR2 YYEEEE. Here the CDR3 DNA reads TGTGCCAGCAGCCTTGGGACAGTGGAGCTCTATGGCTACACCTTC. This codes for CASSLGTVELYGYTF.

The sample holds one count of this clone. The rearrangement uses TRBV29-1 and TRBJ1-1, with D unclear. V was cut by 5 bases and J by 3 bases, with 13 bases left in between. The CDR3 contains 13 residues. Per germline, CDR1 SQVTM and CDR2 ANQGSEA. DNA for the CDR3: TGCAGCGTTTCCGGCCTGGCGTACACTGAAGCTTTCTTT. This codes for CSVSGLAYTEAFF.

The chain carries TRBV5-1 and TRBJ2-1; 11 bases are shared with TRBD2. Germline assignment: CDR1 SGHRS and CDR2 YFSETQ. The CDR3 spans 16 residues. V shed 0 bases and J 6 bases; nucleotides not matched to a gene: 5. The CDR3 DNA follows: TGCGCCAGCAGCTTGGTGGGGACTAGCGGAATCAATGAGCAGTTCTTC. Protein sequence: CASSLVGTSGINEQFF.

This rearrangement joins TRBV5-5 to TRBJ1-2; D remains unclear. The ends were cut back, 1 base at V and 4 bases at J, with 8 bases in the middle. CDR3 length equals 13 residues. The germline V gene has CDR1 SGHKS and CDR2 YYEKEE (reference sequence). The CDR3 nucleotides are TGTGCCAGCAGCTTGATACAGTTCTATGGCTACACCTTC. Translated, it gives CASSLIQFYGYTF.

The chain combines TRBV2 with TRBJ2-7, with D unclear. Germline CDR1 reads SNHLY; CDR2 reads FYNNEI. Trimming cost V 4 bases and J 6 bases, with 7 bases left between them. The CDR3 length is 11 residues. CDR3 sequence reads: CASSGRTEQYF. The CDR3 DNA reads as TGTGCCAGCAGTGGCAGGACCGAGCAGTACTTC.